One sample yielded the 22 T cell receptor beta chains listed below, sequenced in a study of Graves' ophthalmopathy and Graves' hyperthyroidism. RNA transcripts were the source from which TCR beta CDR3 regions were amplified. A first-round RT-PCR used HTBI primers, followed by a second-round multiplex PCR. Each CDR3 protein gets one entry after TCRdb re-called the multiplex PCR reads with MiXCR. The sample carries about 390,000 distinct CDR3 sequences, about 16% recorded once. Sequencing was done on a sample of peripheral blood. These receptors were taken from a woman aged 18-35 years with stable Graves' hyperthyroidism.

The chain employs TRBV12-3 or TRBV12-4 and TRBJ1-1; D is unclear. The CDR3 runs 14 residues. Deletions cut 8 bases from V and 4 bases from J, with 17 bases between. The CDR3 DNA reads TGTGCCAGCCTTAGGGCGGGAGGGAGCACTGAAGCTTTCTTT. Protein: CASLRAGGSTEAFF.

This clonotype appeared many times. The chain recombines TRBV20-1 with TRBJ2-7; D might be TRBD1 or TRBD2, each matching 5 bases. Germline V gives CDR1 DFQATT, CDR2 SNEGSKA (reference sequence). Trimming shortened V by 3 bases and J by 2 bases, and 14 bases separated the two germline ends. The CDR3 loop spans 14 amino acids. The chain's CDR3 is CSASRGEGTYEQYF. In DNA form, the CDR3 reads TGCAGTGCTAGTCGGGGCGAGGGGACCTACGAGCAGTACTTC.

This clonotype was observed many times. This chain joins TRBV12-5 and TRBJ2-2; D is unresolved. V lost 3 bases to trimming and J lost 3 bases, with 5 bases between them. The CDR3 totals 13 residues. Germline V CDR1 and CDR2: LGHNT, FRNRAP. The CDR3 loop is CASGFRDTGELFF. DNA of the CDR3: TGTGCTAGTGGTTTCAGAGACACCGGGGAGCTGTTTTTT.

The chain couples TRBV3-1 to TRBJ1-6; TRBD1 agrees at 7 bases. This CDR3 region has 14 residues. Per the germline V gene, CDR1 is LGHDT and CDR2 is YNNKEL (reference sequence). V lost 4 bases, J lost 9 bases, and 6 bases stayed unmatched. CDR3 DNA sequence: TGTGCCAGCAGCCGCGACAGGGTAACTTCACCCCTCCACTTT. This translates into CASSRDRVTSPLHF.

This clonotype was found once. One end of the junction is discordant with germline, which a read error may explain. V and J are TRBV6-2 or TRBV6-3 and TRBJ2-7; D might be TRBD1 (5 bases). The germline V gene has CDR1 MNHEY and CDR2 SVGEGT. The CDR3 spans 13 residues. CDR3 sequence (DNA): TGTGCCAACAGTTACTCGGACAAATACGAGCAGTACTTC. The encoded protein is CANSYSDKYEQYF.

This clonotype occurred a few times. The CDR3 region has the DNA TGTGCCAGCACCCCAATGACGGGGGCCGGCACAGATACGCAGTATTTT. This sequence encodes CASTPMTGAGTDTQYF. This sequence joins TRBV6-1 and TRBJ2-3; either TRBD1 or TRBD2 may fit D (6 bases each). Trimming shortened V by 7 bases and J by 1 base, and 18 bases separated the two germline ends. Per germline, CDR1 MNHNS and CDR2 SASEGT. This CDR3 has 16 residues.

This clonotype was observed a handful of times. The chain uses TRBV5-6 and TRBJ2-2, with TRBD2 identical over 15 bases. The germline CDR1 and CDR2 sequences are SGHDT and YYEEEE. This CDR3 contains 20 residues. J was trimmed by 4 bases and V by 4 bases; bases with no gene match: 14. This chain's CDR3 is CASSRGLAGGPGSGTGELFF. CDR3 in DNA: TGTGCCAGCAGCAGGGGACTAGCGGGGGGACCCGGATCTGGCACCGGGGAGCTGTTTTTT.

This clonotype has a count of ten or more. The chain recombines TRBV18 with TRBJ1-2, with D possibly being TRBD1 (6 bases). V was clipped by 2 bases and J by 4 bases, with 23 bases between them. CDR1 and CDR2 (germline): KGHSH, LQKENI. The CDR3 spans 18 residues. CDR3 sequence: CASSPRGVRGAERYGYTF. For the CDR3, the DNA is TGTGCCAGCTCACCAAGGGGGGTACGAGGGGCTGAGCGCTATGGCTACACCTTC.

At least ten counts were recorded for this clonotype. This chain connects TRBV7-2 to TRBJ1-1; TRBD1 aligns across 8 bases. Germline V gene data show CDR1 as SGHTA and CDR2 as FQGNSA. The CDR3 covers 16 residues. Germline trimming cut 6 bases from V and 0 bases from J; bases unmatched to any gene: 9. The CDR3 region has the DNA TGTGCCAGCAGAGCCGGGACAGGTCCTCTGAACACTGAAGCTTTCTTT. Translating gives CASRAGTGPLNTEAFF.

With regard to this clonotype: A read error may account for a junction end that differs from germline. J is TRBJ1-6 and V is TRBV19; D remains unclear. CDR3 length: 15 amino acids. The germline gives CDR1 LNHDA, CDR2 SQIVND (reference sequence). CDR3 sequence reads: CASSILLTYNSPLHF. In DNA, the CDR3 is TGTGCCAGTAGTATCCTGCTCACCTATAATTCACCCCTCCACTTC. The full variable domain, with the rest looked up from reference TRBV19 and TRBJ1-6, is DGGITQSPKYLFRKEGQNVTLSCEQNLNHDAMYWYRQDPGQGLRLIYYSQIVNDFQKGDIAEGYSVSREKKESFPLTVTSAQKNPTAFYLCASSILLTYNSPLHFGNGTRLTVT.

This clonotype was recorded many times. This sequence joins TRBV20-1 and TRBJ2-5; perhaps TRBD1 as D (5 bases). The germline V gene encodes CDR1 DFQATT and CDR2 SNEGSKA (reference sequence). This CDR3 region has 16 residues. The V end lost 3 bases, the J end lost 2 bases, and 19 bases lay between the germline ends. The CDR3 DNA sequence: TGCAGTGCTAGCCGCCAAATCACAGGATTACAAGAGACCCAGTACTTC. It translates to CSASRQITGLQETQYF.

This clonotype showed up just a few times. A single base separates this from a much larger clone, so it may be a read error. This CDR3 is missing its conserved last phenylalanine or tryptophan, likely due to a read error. V gene TRBV19 combines with J gene TRBJ1-1, with TRBD1 as a possible D gene (5 bases). There are 14 residues in the CDR3. Germline V gene lookup returns CDR1 LNHDA and CDR2 SQIVND (reference sequence). V lost 5 bases to trimming and J lost 5 bases, with 15 bases between them. CDR3 sequence reads: CASSLGGGVTEAFL. CDR3 DNA sequence: TGTGCCAGTAGTCTGGGGGGGGGTGTGACTGAAGCTTTCCTT.

This clonotype has ten or more counts. CDR3 coding DNA: TGTGCCAGCAGTTTCGAGGCAGGGCATGGCTACACCTTC. The encoded protein is CASSFEAGHGYTF. J is TRBJ1-2 and V is TRBV27, with D maybe TRBD1 (5 bases). Between the trimmed V and J ends, which lost 3 bases and 6 bases, there was a span of 11 bases. The CDR3 runs to 13 residues. Germline-derived CDR1 and CDR2 are MNHEY and SMNVEV (reference sequence).

The sample holds many counts of this clonotype. This chain uses TRBV12-3 or TRBV12-4 with TRBJ2-2, with 8 bases that match TRBD2. There are 12 residues in the CDR3. V dropped 10 bases and J dropped 7; count of bases not matched to a gene: 5. The CDR3 protein is CATGGYGGELFF. In DNA, the CDR3 is TGTGCCACGGGGGGGTACGGCGGGGAGCTGTTTTTT.

For this clonotype: Just one base apart from a much larger clone, this may be a read error. The chain has TRBV11-2 and TRBJ1-1; TRBD1 matches at 9 bases. CDR3 size: 17 residues. Trimming at V came to 5 bases and at J to 4 bases, leaving 14 bases not matched to a gene. In germline, CDR1 is SGHAT, CDR2 FQNNGV. The CDR3 nucleotides read TGTGCCAGCAGCGACTCCGGGACAGGGCCTCGGGGCACTGAAGCTTTCTTT. Translation: CASSDSGTGPRGTEAFF.

This clonotype was seen repeatedly, ten times or more. The chain joins TRBV29-1 to TRBJ1-6, with 11 bases identical to TRBD1. This CDR3 contains 13 residues. With 6 bases clipped from V and 8 bases from J, the junction kept 3 bases outside the gene matches. In germline, CDR1 is SQVTM, CDR2 ANQGSEA. This CDR3 is CSVGTGGDSPLHF. The CDR3 DNA is TGCAGCGTCGGGACAGGGGGTGATTCACCCCTCCACTTT.

This clonotype occurred many times. The V gene is TRBV5-1, the J gene TRBJ2-2, with 9 bases aligning to TRBD1. The germline gives CDR1 SGHRS, CDR2 YFSETQ. With V trimmed by 3 bases and J by 4 bases, 4 bases remained unmatched. The CDR3 covers 15 residues. CDR3 residues: CASSSMTGGTGELFF. The CDR3 DNA reads as TGCGCCAGCAGCTCGATGACAGGGGGCACCGGGGAGCTGTTTTTT. The full variable domain, completed using reference TRBV5-1 and TRBJ2-2, is KAGVTQTPRYLIKTRGQQVTLSCSPISGHRSVSWYQQTPGQGLQFLFEYFSETQRNKGNFPGRFSGRQFSNSRSEMNVSTLELGDSALYLCASSSMTGGTGELFFGEGSRLTVL.

This clonotype was observed at least ten times. This chain connects TRBV29-1 to TRBJ1-5, with D perhaps TRBD1 (5 bases). Germline assignment: CDR1 SQVTM and CDR2 ANQGSEA. This CDR3 is built from 13 residues. The germline V and J ends were trimmed by 5 bases and 9 bases, with 17 bases remaining between them. CDR3: CSVRQAQGWPQHF. Written as DNA, the CDR3 is TGCAGCGTTAGGCAGGCCCAGGGATGGCCCCAGCATTTT. Together with reference TRBV29-1 and TRBJ1-5, the CDR3 gives the full variable domain: SAVISQKPSRDICQRGTSLTIQCQVDSQVTMMFWYRQQPGQSLTLIATANQGSEATYESGFVIDKFPISRPNLTFSTLTVSNMSPEDSSIYLCSVRQAQGWPQHFGDGTRLSIL.

In this sample, this clonotype turned up many times. The chain links TRBV11-1 to TRBJ2-2; 10 nucleotides match TRBD2. The CDR3 consists of 18 residues. V lost 3 bases, J lost 4 bases, and 11 bases stayed unmatched. Looked up from germline, CDR1 is SGHAT and CDR2 is FQDESV (reference sequence). CDR3 DNA sequence: TGTGCCAGCAGCTTCGCGGCTAGCGGGGGCCAACCCACCGGGGAGCTGTTTTTT. Encoded protein: CASSFAASGGQPTGELFF. The full variable domain, in which reference TRBV11-1 and TRBJ2-2 provide the parts outside the CDR3, is EAEVAQSPRYKITEKSQAVAFWCDPISGHATLYWYRQILGQGPELLVQFQDESVVDDSQLPKDRFSAERLKGVDSTLKIQPAELGDSAMYLCASSFAASGGQPTGELFFGEGSRLTVL.

This clonotype was recorded a few times. The chain is built from TRBV11-1 and TRBJ1-5, with 11 bases aligning to TRBD1. The CDR3 spans 16 residues. The germline V gene encodes CDR1 SGHAT and CDR2 FQDESV (reference sequence). The V segment lost 4 bases and the J segment 5 bases; nucleotides outside the gene matches: 7. The CDR3 sequence is CASSSSGQGVHQPQHF. CDR3 coding DNA: TGTGCCAGCAGCTCCTCGGGACAGGGGGTCCATCAGCCCCAGCATTTT.

This clonotype occurred many times. V and J are TRBV15 and TRBJ2-7, with TRBD1 matching over 8 bases. Germline V gene lookup returns CDR1 LNHNV and CDR2 YYDKDF (reference sequence). The CDR3 spans 13 residues. V was pared by 3 bases and J by 3 bases, with 1 base of the junction left unmatched. The CDR3 DNA reads TGTGCCACCAGCAGCGACAGGGGCTACGAGCAGTACTTC. Protein sequence: CATSSDRGYEQYF.

This clonotype was counted ten times or more. The chain has TRBV5-1 and TRBJ1-1; 10 positions match TRBD1. There are 17 residues in the CDR3. Germline V gives CDR1 SGHRS, CDR2 YFSETQ. V was clipped by 3 bases and J by 0 bases; unmatched bases: 8. CDR3 sequence: CASSYGGTGAVNTEAFF. DNA for the CDR3: TGCGCCAGCAGCTACGGTGGGACAGGGGCGGTGAACACTGAAGCTTTCTTT.